The sequence of this T cell receptor beta chain was determined in a study of blood T cell repertoires in COVID-19. Study background: PBMCs, B-cell-depleted T cells, or T cells were the source of the cDNA or gDNA that made up the material.

Trimming at V came to 3 bases and at J to 3 bases, leaving 5 bases not matched to a gene. Per the germline V gene, CDR1 is LNHDA and CDR2 is SQIVND (reference sequence). CDR3 size: 15 residues. As originally analysed: Reference gene primer amplification in the assay estimated nucleated cell counts. Clones were sequenced by immunoSEQ multiplex PCR, and TCRdb holds only the in-frame ones, with some missing. V, J and clone size are taken as reported in that table, and D and trimming were inferred from the DNA itself. The sample carries more than 110,000 clones, over 60% recorded once. The sequenced material came from peripheral blood. J is TRBJ1-3 and V is TRBV19; 7 bases map to TRBD1. The clonotype was recovered from a woman aged 50 to 65 with active or convalescent COVID-19. CDR3 protein: CASSMEGALGNTIYF. The CDR3, as DNA: TGTGCCAGTAGTATGGAGGGGGCACTTGGAAACACCATATATTTT.